This T cell receptor beta chain was retrieved from a study of blood T cell repertoires in COVID-19. Clones were read by immunoSEQ multiplex PCR, and TCRdb kept only the in-frame ones, dropping some. Of around 260,000 clones listed, about nine tenths are singletons. The CDR3 sequence is 14 residues long. CDR1 is SQVTM, CDR2 ANQGSEA, per germline. The V and J ends lost 7 bases and 0 bases respectively, with 14 bases between them. This chain joins TRBV29-1 and TRBJ2-3, with no clear D. Specimen: peripheral blood. This sequence originates from a woman in her forties who had recovered from COVID-19. The CDR3 DNA reads TGCAGCGCTCTGGGCGCCGGCAGCACAGATACGCAGTATTTT. Its translation: CSALGAGSTDTQYF.